Following are 10 T cell receptor beta chains from one sample sequenced in a study of blood T cell repertoires in COVID-19. This table comes from immunoSEQ multiplex PCR, and its TCRdb copy is limited to in-frame clones, with some not included. Among 200,000 to 250,000 clones, about 82% were seen once, and the ten largest hold more than 2%. The sequenced material came from peripheral blood. Every receptor here comes from a woman aged 70-85 years with COVID-19, enrolled during active disease.

V usage is TRBV7-6 and J usage is TRBJ1-5; D not resolved. The length of the CDR3 is 14 residues. V was cut by 1 base and J by 3 bases, with 7 bases left in between. Germline values: CDR1 SGHVS, CDR2 FNYEAQ. The chain's CDR3 is CASSLGAANQPQHF. CDR3 DNA sequence: TGTGCCAGCAGCTTAGGGGCAGCCAATCAGCCCCAGCATTTT.

The V gene is TRBV18, the J gene TRBJ2-1, with TRBD2 matching over 11 bases. The V gene's germline CDR1 is KGHSH and CDR2 LQKENI. Trimming removed 5 bases from V and 8 bases from J; junction bases left unmatched: 8. There are 15 residues in the CDR3. The DNA of the CDR3 is TGTGCCAGCTCAGAACTAGCGGGAGATACGTATGAGCAGTTCTTC. Its translation is CASSELAGDTYEQFF.

CDR3 sequence reads: CASSRTGGKMNTEAFF. Written as DNA, the CDR3 is TGTGCCAGCAGCAGGACAGGAGGTAAAATGAACACTGAAGCTTTCTTT. The chain employs TRBV21-1 and TRBJ1-1; the table names TRBD1, a call not compared with the DNA. TRBV21-1 is described as a pseudogene. The CDR3 contains 16 residues.

The V and J genes are TRBV7-9 and TRBJ1-6; D is uncertain. CDR3 size: 15 residues. V was pared by 3 bases and J by 0 bases, with 6 bases between. Germline values: CDR1 SEHNR, CDR2 FQNEAQ (reference sequence). Written as DNA, the CDR3 is TGTGCCAGCAGCTTGCGGGGCTCCTATAATTCACCCCTCCACTTT. This codes for CASSLRGSYNSPLHF.

This chain connects TRBV18 to TRBJ1-3, with no clear D. Trimming took off 2 bases at V and 2 bases at J, with 10 bases between the two ends. CDR3 length equals 15 residues. CDR1 and CDR2 (germline): KGHSH, LQKENI. The CDR3 loop is CASSPDTQAGNTIYF. The CDR3 DNA follows: TGTGCCAGCTCACCAGACACCCAAGCTGGAAACACCATATATTTT.

The rearrangement joins TRBV27 to TRBJ1-2; 8 positions match TRBD1. Germline V gene data show CDR1 as MNHEY and CDR2 as SMNVEV (reference sequence). The CDR3 contains 15 residues. Unmatched junction bases numbered 6, after V lost 5 bases and J lost 1 base. The CDR3 region is CASSRNGQGNYGYTF. CDR3 bases: TGTGCCAGCAGTCGAAACGGACAGGGTAACTATGGCTACACCTTC.

This chain joins TRBV6-4 and TRBJ1-1, with D perhaps TRBD1 (5 bases). Between the trimmed V and J ends, which lost 4 bases and 4 bases, there was a span of 16 bases. The CDR3 has 15 amino acids. Germline-derived CDR1 and CDR2 are MRHNA and SNTAGT. CDR3 nucleotide sequence: TGTGCCAGCAGTGCTTCGATTGGGGGGGTCACTGAAGCTTTCTTT. Translation: CASSASIGGVTEAFF.

The chain links TRBV6-5 to TRBJ2-7; 7 positions match TRBD2. CDR1 is MNHEY and CDR2 is SVGAGI in the germline V gene. The CDR3 runs 14 residues. V trimming: 5 bases; J trimming: 7 bases; junction bases outside the gene matches: 11. CDR3 loop: CASSPTWTSGEQYF. CDR3 DNA sequence: TGTGCCAGCAGTCCTACTTGGACTAGTGGGGAGCAGTACTTC.

The genes are TRBV11-3 and TRBJ1-4, with D hard to call. V was pared by 0 bases and J by 7 bases, with 3 bases between. The CDR3 is 12 residues long. Germline V CDR1 and CDR2: SGHNT, YENEEA. For the CDR3, the DNA is TGTGCCAGCAGCTTAGAGGCTGAAAAACTGTTTTTT. As protein: CASSLEAEKLFF.

This clone was seen a few times. The gene calls are TRBV6-2 or TRBV6-3 and TRBJ2-7; D may be TRBD2 (5 bases). Germline CDR1 and CDR2: MNHEY and SVGEGT. The CDR3 has 17 residues. V gave up 0 bases and J gave up 2 bases, with 17 bases separating them. CDR3 protein: CASSYSSIVARPYEQYF. CDR3 DNA: TGTGCCAGCAGTTACTCCTCCATTGTAGCGCGACCCTACGAGCAGTACTTC.